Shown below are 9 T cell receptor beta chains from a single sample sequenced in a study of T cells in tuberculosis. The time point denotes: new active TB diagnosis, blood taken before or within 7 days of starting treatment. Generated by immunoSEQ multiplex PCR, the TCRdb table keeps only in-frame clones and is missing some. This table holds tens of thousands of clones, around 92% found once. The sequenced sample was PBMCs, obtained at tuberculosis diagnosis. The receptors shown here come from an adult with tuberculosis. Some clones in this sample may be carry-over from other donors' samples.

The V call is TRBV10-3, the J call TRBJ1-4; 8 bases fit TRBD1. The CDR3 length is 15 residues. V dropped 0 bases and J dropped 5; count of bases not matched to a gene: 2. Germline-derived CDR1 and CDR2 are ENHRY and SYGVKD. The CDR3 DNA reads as TGTGCCATCAGTGAGTCCCGACAGGGGAATGAAAAACTGTTTTTT. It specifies CAISESRQGNEKLFF.

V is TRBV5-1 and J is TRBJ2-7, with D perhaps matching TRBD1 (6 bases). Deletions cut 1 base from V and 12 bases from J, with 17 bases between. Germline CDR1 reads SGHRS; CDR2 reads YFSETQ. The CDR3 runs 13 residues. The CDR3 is CASSLIPDSGGYF. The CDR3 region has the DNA TGCGCCAGCAGCTTGATCCCGGACAGCGGCGGGTACTTC.

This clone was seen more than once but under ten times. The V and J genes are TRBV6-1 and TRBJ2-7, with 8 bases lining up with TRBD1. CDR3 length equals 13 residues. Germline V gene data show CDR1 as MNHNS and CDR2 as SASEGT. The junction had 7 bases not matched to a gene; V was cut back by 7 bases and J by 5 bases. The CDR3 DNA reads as TGTGCCAGCACCCGGACAGGGCCCCACGAGCAGTACTTC. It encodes CASTRTGPHEQYF.

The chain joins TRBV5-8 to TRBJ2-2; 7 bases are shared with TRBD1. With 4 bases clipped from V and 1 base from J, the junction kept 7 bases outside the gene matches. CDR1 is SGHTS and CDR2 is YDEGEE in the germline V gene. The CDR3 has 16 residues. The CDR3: CASSRVGTVNTGELFF. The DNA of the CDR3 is TGTGCCAGCAGCAGAGTTGGGACAGTGAACACCGGGGAGCTGTTTTTT.

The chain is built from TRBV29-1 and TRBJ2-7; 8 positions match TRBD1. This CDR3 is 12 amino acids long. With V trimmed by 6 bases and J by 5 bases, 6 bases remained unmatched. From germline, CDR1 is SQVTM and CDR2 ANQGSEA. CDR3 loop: CSVPGQVNEQYF. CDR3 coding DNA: TGCAGCGTCCCGGGACAGGTCAACGAGCAGTACTTC.

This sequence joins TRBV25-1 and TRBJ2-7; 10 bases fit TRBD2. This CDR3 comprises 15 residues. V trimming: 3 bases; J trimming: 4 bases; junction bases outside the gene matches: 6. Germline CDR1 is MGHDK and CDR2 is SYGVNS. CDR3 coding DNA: TGTGCCAGCAGTGACGGCGGACTAGCGGCGTACGAGCAGTACTTC. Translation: CASSDGGLAAYEQYF.

Written as DNA, the CDR3 is TGTGCCAGCAGTTTGGCAATTGGAAACACCATATATTTT. Its protein is CASSLAIGNTIYF. This rearrangement joins TRBV27 to TRBJ1-3; D gene uncertain. The CDR3 is made up of 13 amino acids. The germline gives CDR1 MNHEY, CDR2 SMNVEV (reference sequence). V shed 3 bases and J shed 3 bases, with 6 bases lying between them.

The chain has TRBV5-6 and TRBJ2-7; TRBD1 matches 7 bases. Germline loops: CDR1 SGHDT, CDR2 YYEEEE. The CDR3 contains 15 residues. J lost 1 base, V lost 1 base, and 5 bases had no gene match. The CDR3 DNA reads TGTGCCAGCAGCTTGTTTGAGACAGGGTCCTACGAGCAGTACTTC. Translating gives CASSLFETGSYEQYF.

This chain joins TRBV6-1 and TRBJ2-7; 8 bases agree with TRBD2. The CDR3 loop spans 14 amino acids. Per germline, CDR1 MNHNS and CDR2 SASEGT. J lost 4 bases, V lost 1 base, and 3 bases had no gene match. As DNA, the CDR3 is TGTGCCAGCAGTGAAGTCGGGGGGGGGTACGAGCAGTACTTC. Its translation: CASSEVGGGYEQYF.